The present entry profiles one T cell receptor beta chain with its context. It was by quantitative 5'-RACE with molecular barcodes that TCR beta libraries were made. TCRdb redid the calling of the 5' RACE reads with MiXCR, one entry per CDR3 protein. This table holds around 300,000 distinct CDR3 sequences, about 14% found once. These data belong to a study of CD8 T cells in ankylosing spondylitis. V was cut by 4 bases and J by 4 bases, with 14 bases left in between. Per the germline V gene, CDR1 is SNHLY and CDR2 is FYNNEI. This CDR3 is 14 amino acids long. This chain uses TRBV2 with TRBJ2-7; tentatively, D is TRBD2 (5 bases). The sequenced sample consisted of blood, either unsorted or a sorted T cell fraction (not recorded which). The sequence derives from a male donor with ankylosing spondylitis or in good health (not recorded which). The CDR3 sequence is CASSVSDGIYEQYF. DNA for the CDR3: TGTGCCAGCAGTGTCTCAGACGGGATATACGAGCAGTACTTC.